This T cell receptor beta chain was identified during a study of a mutant IDH1 vaccine in newly diagnosed glioma. Overall study findings and caveats: Vaccination elicited immune responses in 90% to 95% of patients.

Time point of the sample: baseline, week 1 (first vaccination visit). The treatment was: pre-vaccination baseline after standard-of-care therapy. This clone showed up just a few times. Antigen unknown. Repertoires were generated with immunoSEQ multiplex PCR, while TCRdb's copy carries only in-frame clones and drops some. The sample lists around 30,000 clones; about three quarters were seen once. There are 14 residues in the CDR3. Germline loops: CDR1 GTSNPN, CDR2 SVGIG (reference sequence). V gave up 4 bases and J gave up 6 bases; unmatched junction bases: 8. The specimen was peripheral blood mononuclear cells (PBMCs), collected from a glioma patient treated with radiotherapy, temozolomide or both. The chain recombines TRBV30 with TRBJ1-1; 10 bases fit TRBD1. This clonotype was sampled from a man aged 45-65 years with glioma. Some clones in this sample may be carry-over from other donors' samples. The DNA for the CDR3 is TGTGCCTGGACCAAAGACAGGGGGCAGGCTGAAGCTTTCTTT. It codes for CAWTKDRGQAEAFF.